Below are 16 T cell receptor beta chains sequenced from a single sample in a study of OX40 agonist ivuxolimab in advanced cancers. Measured with immunoSEQ multiplex PCR; TCRdb has only the in-frame clones, and not every one. Of around 78,000 clones detected, about nine tenths appear once; the ten largest clones hold 0.2% to 0.3%. Specimen: CD4+ or CD8+ T cells sorted from blood, collected in a trial of the OX40 agonist ivuxolimab. Receptors were obtained from an adult with an advanced solid tumor such as melanoma, head and neck, liver or kidney cancer.

This chain connects TRBV5-8 to TRBJ1-3, with D hard to call. Trimming shortened V by 3 bases and J by 0 bases, and 10 bases separated the two germline ends. Germline values: CDR1 SGHTS, CDR2 YDEGEE. The CDR3 sequence is 15 residues long. The chain's CDR3 is CASSSYLISGNTIYF. In nucleotides, the CDR3 is TGTGCCAGCAGCTCCTACCTCATCTCTGGAAACACCATATATTTT.

This sequence joins TRBV6-1 and TRBJ2-1; TRBD1 agrees at 9 bases. Germline lookup yields CDR1 MNHNS and CDR2 SASEGT. The CDR3 is 14 amino acids. V shed 6 bases, J shed 2 bases, and the junction held 2 bases outside the gene matches. This chain's CDR3 is CASRRTGAYNEQFF. In nucleotides, the CDR3 is TGTGCCAGCAGGAGGACAGGGGCCTACAATGAGCAGTTCTTC.

A single count supports this clone. This chain connects TRBV25-1 to TRBJ2-1; TRBD2 agrees at 9 bases. CDR1 and CDR2 (germline): MGHDK, SYGVNS. Germline trimming cut 2 bases from V and 7 bases from J; bases unmatched to any gene: 6. The CDR3 runs 15 residues. CDR3 sequence: CASSEIAGERNEQFF. CDR3 DNA: TGTGCCAGCAGTGAAATAGCGGGAGAGCGTAATGAGCAGTTCTTC.

CDR3 amino acids: CASSLVEQFF. In DNA form, the CDR3 reads TGTGCCAGCAGCTTAGTTGAGCAGTTCTTC. This rearrangement joins TRBV7-2 to TRBJ2-1; D is unclear. V gave up 1 base and J gave up 9 bases, with 1 base separating them. Per the germline V gene, CDR1 is SGHTA and CDR2 is FQGNSA. The CDR3 consists of 10 residues. Drawing the rest from reference TRBV7-2 and TRBJ2-1, the complete variable domain is GAGVSQSPSNKVTEKGKDVELRCDPISGHTALYWYRQSLGQGLEFLIYFQGNSAPDKSGLPSDRFSAERTGGSVSTLTIQRTQQEDSAVYLCASSLVEQFFGPGTRLTVL.

This clone was picked up one time. The chain links TRBV11-3 to TRBJ2-1; a weak D match, TRBD1 (5 bases). V was trimmed by 0 bases and J by 7 bases, leaving 10 bases between them. The CDR3 sequence is 14 residues long. From germline, CDR1 is SGHNT and CDR2 YENEEA. In DNA form, the CDR3 reads TGTGCCAGCAGCTTAGATCAGGGTGGGAATGAGCAGTTCTTC. It yields the protein CASSLDQGGNEQFF.

This clone is a singleton in its sample. This rearrangement joins TRBV27 to TRBJ2-1; TRBD2 matches at 9 bases. Unmatched junction bases numbered 3, after V lost 0 bases and J lost 6 bases. The CDR3 totals 15 residues. CDR1 MNHEY and CDR2 SMNVEV come from the germline V gene (reference sequence). The CDR3 DNA sequence: TGTGCCAGCAGTTTATCTGTAGCGGGAGTCAATGAGCAGTTCTTC. Amino acid sequence: CASSLSVAGVNEQFF.

This clone was seen once. The chain uses TRBV7-2 and TRBJ2-7, with D tentatively TRBD2 (5 bases). The CDR3 loop spans 15 amino acids. From germline, CDR1 is SGHTA and CDR2 FQGNSA. V was cut by 5 bases and J by 4 bases, with 18 bases left in between. The CDR3 nucleotides read TGTGCCAGCAGCCAGGCGAGCGGAGATGTATACGAGCAGTACTTC. Amino acids: CASSQASGDVYEQYF.

The chain couples TRBV7-2 to TRBJ2-3; D unresolved. CDR1 is SGHTA and CDR2 is FQGNSA in the germline V gene. This CDR3 is built from 14 residues. The ends were cut back, 3 bases at V and 0 bases at J, with 7 bases in the middle. CDR3 loop: CASSLPASTDTQYF. Here the CDR3 DNA reads TGTGCCAGCAGCTTGCCAGCTAGCACAGATACGCAGTATTTT.

The CDR3 coding sequence is TGTGCCAGCATGGGAGGCTCCTACAATGAGCAGTTCTTC. It is translated as CASMGGSYNEQFF. The chain has TRBV27 and TRBJ2-1; TRBD2 is a possible D gene (6 bases). V was pared by 7 bases and J by 0 bases, with 7 bases between. This CDR3 is 13 amino acids long. CDR1 MNHEY and CDR2 SMNVEV come from the germline V gene (reference sequence).

This chain connects TRBV19 to TRBJ1-1; the match to TRBD1 covers 7 bases. CDR3 length equals 14 residues. With 5 bases clipped from V and 1 base from J, the junction kept 4 bases outside the gene matches. Germline V lookup: CDR1 LNHDA, CDR2 SQIVND (reference sequence). The CDR3 nucleotides read TGTGCCAGTAGTCCCCAGGGGGGGAACACTGAAGCTTTCTTT. It encodes CASSPQGGNTEAFF.

The rearrangement uses TRBV5-1 and TRBJ2-1; 7 nucleotides agree with TRBD1. Germline CDR1 is SGHRS and CDR2 is YFSETQ. The V segment lost 0 bases and the J segment 3 bases; nucleotides outside the gene matches: 3. CDR3 length: 15 residues. The CDR3 reads CASSLDPGGYNEQFF. The CDR3 coding sequence is TGCGCCAGCAGCTTGGATCCAGGGGGCTACAATGAGCAGTTCTTC. Full variable domain (rest looked up from reference TRBV5-1 and TRBJ2-1): KAGVTQTPRYLIKTRGQQVTLSCSPISGHRSVSWYQQTPGQGLQFLFEYFSETQRNKGNFPGRFSGRQFSNSRSEMNVSTLELGDSALYLCASSLDPGGYNEQFFGPGTRLTVL.

The rearrangement joins TRBV10-2 to TRBJ2-5; TRBD1 matches at 8 bases. The germline CDR1 and CDR2 sequences are WSHSY and SAAADI. CDR3 length: 14 residues. V lost 6 bases, J lost 2 bases, and 5 bases stayed unmatched. CDR3 bases: TGCGCCAGCAGCACAGGGGGTTTGCAAGAGACCCAGTACTTC. As protein: CASSTGGLQETQYF.

The chain uses TRBV7-2 and TRBJ2-7; unclear D gene. V lost 2 bases to trimming and J lost 0 bases, with 8 bases between them. CDR3 length: 14 amino acids. The germline V gene has CDR1 SGHTA and CDR2 FQGNSA. CDR3 protein: CASSLTPVSYEQYF. The DNA of the CDR3 is TGTGCCAGCAGCTTAACTCCTGTCTCCTACGAGCAGTACTTC.

The chain employs TRBV7-9 and TRBJ2-1; D is possibly TRBD1 (5 bases). This CDR3 is built from 17 residues. The V end lost 5 bases, the J end lost 2 bases, and 19 bases lay between the germline ends. Germline V CDR1 and CDR2: SEHNR, FQNEAQ (reference sequence). The CDR3 DNA is TGTGCCAGCAGCGTAGGTTTTGGGGCCATCACCTACAATGAGCAGTTCTTC. Translation gives CASSVGFGAITYNEQFF.

In this sample, this clone turned up a few times. The chain combines TRBV6-5 with TRBJ1-2, with no clear D. Germline V gene sequence: CDR1 MNHEY, CDR2 SVGAGI. This CDR3 comprises 15 residues. The germline V and J ends were trimmed by 0 bases and 3 bases, with 11 bases remaining between them. CDR3 region: CASSYSAKGDYGYTF. Written as DNA, the CDR3 is TGTGCCAGCAGTTACTCGGCCAAAGGCGACTATGGCTACACCTTC.

The gene calls are TRBV15 and TRBJ2-1; TRBD2 might be the D (5 bases). Trimming removed 1 base at V and 4 bases at J, with 8 bases between. Germline V lookup: CDR1 LNHNV, CDR2 YYDKDF (reference sequence). This CDR3 has 14 residues. CDR3 in DNA: TGTGCCACCAGCAGAGCGGGCGGGTACAATGAGCAGTTCTTC. Translated: CATSRAGGYNEQFF.